This is a list of T cell receptor beta chains from one sample in a study of blood T cell repertoires in COVID-19. The assay was immunoSEQ multiplex PCR, and TCRdb's table has in-frame clones only and misses some. Of fewer than 350,000 clones in the sample, around 90% were seen once. The sample taken for sequencing was PBMCs or T cells enriched from blood (not recorded which). The receptors here all came from a man in his 60s who had recovered from COVID-19. CDR3s include the opening cysteine and the closing phenylalanine or tryptophan. Each record gives: J gene, D gene, clone size, V gene, CDR3 DNA, CDR3 protein. D genes are given only for firm matches. Size values are once, few and many counts, or a class for expanded clones, and some rows have none.

J: TRBJ2-1; D: .; size: .; V: TRBV7-6; DNA: TGTGCCAGCAGCTTAGAGGCTTCGGCAGGGGTGTACAATGAGCAGTTCTTC; CDR3: CASSLEASAGVYNEQFF
J: TRBJ1-4; D: .; size: .; V: TRBV5-1; DNA: TGCGCCAGCAGCTTGAGGGGAGAAAAACTGTTTTTT; CDR3: CASSLRGEKLFF
J: TRBJ2-5; D: .; size: few; V: TRBV27; DNA: TGTGCCAGCAGTTTTCTGGGACAACAAGAGACCCAGTACTTC; CDR3: CASSFLGQQETQYF
J: TRBJ1-1; D: TRBD1; size: .; V: TRBV7-9; DNA: TGTGCCAGCAGCTTTGACAGGGCAAACACTGAAGCTTTCTTT; CDR3: CASSFDRANTEAFF
J: TRBJ2-2; D: TRBD2; size: .; V: TRBV9; DNA: TGTGCCAGCAGCGTAGCGACGACTAGCGGGAGGTCAAGAACCGGGGAGCTGTTTTTT; CDR3: CASSVATTSGRSRTGELFF
J: TRBJ2-1; D: TRBD1; size: .; V: TRBV5-1; DNA: TGCGCCAGCAGCGGAACGGGACAGGGGTTTAGGGATGAGCAGTTCTTC; CDR3: CASSGTGQGFRDEQFF
J: TRBJ1-1; D: TRBD1; size: .; V: TRBV27; DNA: TGTGCCAGCAGCACTTACCCGGGACAGGGTATAACTGAAGCTTTCTTT; CDR3: CASSTYPGQGITEAFF
J: TRBJ1-2; D: TRBD1; size: .; V: TRBV7-9; DNA: TGTGCCAGCAGCTTAAATTCAGGGGGCTCTGGCTACACCTTC; CDR3: CASSLNSGGSGYTF
J: TRBJ2-3; D: .; size: .; V: TRBV20-1; DNA: TGCAGTGCTATAAGGGGAGGTACGCAGTATTTT; CDR3: CSAIRGGTQYF
J: TRBJ2-2; D: TRBD2; size: .; V: TRBV6-2/TRBV6-3; DNA: TGTGCCAGCAGTTACTCGGGGGGTTTCGGGAGGACCGGGGAGCTGTTTTTT; CDR3: CASSYSGGFGRTGELFF
J: TRBJ1-1; D: TRBD1; size: .; V: TRBV6-5; DNA: TGTGCCAGCAGAAGAGACAGGGCCCTGAACACTGAAGCTTTCTTT; CDR3: CASRRDRALNTEAFF
J: TRBJ2-5; D: .; size: .; V: TRBV7-2; DNA: TGTGCCAGCAGCTTAGTTGCAGGGCGAGAGACCCAGTACTTC; CDR3: CASSLVAGRETQYF
J: TRBJ2-5; D: .; size: .; V: TRBV5-8; DNA: TGTGCCAGCAGATCTGCCGGCACAGGAGTCCAAGAGACCCAGTACTTC; CDR3: CASRSAGTGVQETQYF
J: TRBJ2-2; D: .; size: .; V: TRBV2; DNA: TGTGCCAGCGAGGCCCAGGGATCCGGGGAGCTGTTTTTT; CDR3: CASEAQGSGELFF
J: TRBJ2-1; D: .; size: .; V: TRBV25-1; DNA: TGTGCCAGCAGGCTTACGCGGGGCTACAATGAGCAGTTCTTC; CDR3: CASRLTRGYNEQFF
J: TRBJ2-2; D: TRBD2; size: once; V: TRBV5-1; DNA: TGCGCCAGCAGCATTCGGACTAGCGGGAGGGCCAACACCGGGGAGCTGTTTTTT; CDR3: CASSIRTSGRANTGELFF
J: TRBJ1-5; D: TRBD1; size: .; V: TRBV18; DNA: TGTGCCAGCTCACAGGACAGGGGTGACAATCAGCCCCAGCATTTT; CDR3: CASSQDRGDNQPQHF
J: TRBJ2-1; D: .; size: once; V: TRBV2; DNA: TGTGCCAGCAGTGGAAGGACTCATTCCTACAATGAGCAGTTCTTC; CDR3: CASSGRTHSYNEQFF
J: TRBJ2-5; D: TRBD1; size: .; V: TRBV7-2; DNA: TGTGCCAGCAGCACCCAACAGGGGTCCACAGAGACCCAGTACTTC; CDR3: CASSTQQGSTETQYF
J: TRBJ1-2; D: .; size: .; V: TRBV27; DNA: TGTGCCAGCAGCCACCGGGACTCCAGCTATGGCTACACCTTC; CDR3: CASSHRDSSYGYTF
J: TRBJ1-5; D: .; size: once; V: TRBV5-1; DNA: TGCGCCAGCAGCTTGGCGGTCAATCAGCCCCAGCATTTT; CDR3: CASSLAVNQPQHF
J: TRBJ1-2; D: TRBD1; size: .; V: TRBV6-5; DNA: TGTGCCAGCAGTTACAACACAGGGGGCAACTATGGCTACACCTTC; CDR3: CASSYNTGGNYGYTF
J: TRBJ2-1; D: .; size: .; V: TRBV5-1; DNA: TGCGCCAGCAGCCCATATACCCGTAGCAATGAGCAGTTCTTC; CDR3: CASSPYTRSNEQFF
J: TRBJ1-5; D: .; size: few; V: TRBV27; DNA: TGTGCCAGCAGTTTATCACGGGGTAGCAATCAGCCCCAGCATTTT; CDR3: CASSLSRGSNQPQHF
J: TRBJ2-2; D: .; size: .; V: TRBV5-1; DNA: TGCGCCAGCAGCTTGCTACTCGACAGAGACACCGGGGAGCTGTTTTTT; CDR3: CASSLLLDRDTGELFF
J: TRBJ2-1; D: .; size: .; V: TRBV2; DNA: TGTGCCAGCAGTGCCCACAGGGTCGATGAGCAGTTCTTC; CDR3: CASSAHRVDEQFF
J: TRBJ2-5; D: TRBD1; size: .; V: TRBV7-7; DNA: TGTGCTAGCAGCATAAGACAGGGTCCAGAGACCCAGTACTTC; CDR3: CASSIRQGPETQYF
J: TRBJ2-5; D: TRBD2; size: once; V: TRBV20-1; DNA: TGCAGTGCTAGTCCACTAGCGGGAGGGCCTGGGGAGACCCAGTACTTC; CDR3: CSASPLAGGPGETQYF
J: TRBJ2-1; D: .; size: .; V: TRBV28; DNA: TGTGCCAGCAGTTCAGTAGTCAGGGAGGTGTACAATGAGCAGTTCTTC; CDR3: CASSSVVREVYNEQFF
J: TRBJ1-1; D: .; size: .; V: TRBV29-1; DNA: TGCAGCGTACAGCTTAGGGGAGCTTTCTTT; CDR3: CSVQLRGAFF
J: TRBJ2-2; D: .; size: .; V: TRBV12-3/TRBV12-4; DNA: TGTGCCAGCAGTTACTTGGAGACCGGGGAGCTGTTTTTT; CDR3: CASSYLETGELFF
J: TRBJ2-6; D: .; size: .; V: TRBV5-1; DNA: TGCGCCAGCGGCTCCAGGGTCGGGGCCAACGTCCTGACTTTC; CDR3: CASGSRVGANVLTF
J: TRBJ1-3; D: TRBD1; size: few; V: TRBV4-1; DNA: TGCGCCAGCAGCCAAGGACAGGGGGCGGGTGGAAACACCATATATTTT; CDR3: CASSQGQGAGGNTIYF
J: TRBJ2-7; D: .; size: .; V: TRBV5-1; DNA: TGCGCCAGCACTCGACAGGACGGATTCTACGAGCAGTACTTC; CDR3: CASTRQDGFYEQYF
J: TRBJ1-6; D: .; size: once; V: TRBV14; DNA: TGTGCCAGCAGCCAAGATGACAGACTTAATTCACCCCTCCACTTT; CDR3: CASSQDDRLNSPLHF
J: TRBJ2-3; D: TRBD2; size: .; V: TRBV4-3; DNA: TGCGCCAGCAGCCTTTGGGGCGGGAGGGCCTCCACAGATACGCAGTATTTT; CDR3: CASSLWGGRASTDTQYF
J: TRBJ1-6; D: .; size: .; V: TRBV6-5; DNA: TGTGCCAGCAGGGCGGGGGAGGATTCACCCCTCCACTTT; CDR3: CASRAGEDSPLHF
J: TRBJ2-5; D: .; size: .; V: TRBV28; DNA: TGTGCCAGTAGGGGGGGCTCGGAGACCCAGTACTTC; CDR3: CASRGGSETQYF
J: TRBJ2-7; D: TRBD1; size: .; V: TRBV5-1; DNA: TGCGCCAGCAGCTTATATGGACAGGGCTACGAGCAGTACTTC; CDR3: CASSLYGQGYEQYF
J: TRBJ2-7; D: TRBD2; size: once; V: TRBV6-2/TRBV6-3; DNA: TGTGCCAGCAGTTGGGGCGGGAGCTCCTACGAGCAGTACTTC; CDR3: CASSWGGSSYEQYF
J: TRBJ2-1; D: TRBD2; size: .; V: TRBV28; DNA: TGTGCCAGCAGTCTAAGACTAGCGAGACAGTTCTTC; CDR3: CASSLRLARQFF
J: TRBJ2-7; D: .; size: .; V: TRBV18; DNA: TGTGCCAGCTCACCGACCACAGAAGGCTACGAGCAGTACTTC; CDR3: CASSPTTEGYEQYF
J: TRBJ1-5; D: TRBD1; size: .; V: TRBV28; DNA: TGTGCCAGCAGTTACCCCGGGACAGGGGGTCAGCCCCAGCATTTT; CDR3: CASSYPGTGGQPQHF
J: TRBJ1-6; D: .; size: .; V: TRBV30; DNA: TGTGCCTGGAGTGGGAGGGGTTATAATTCACCCCTCCACTTT; CDR3: CAWSGRGYNSPLHF
J: TRBJ1-2; D: .; size: .; V: TRBV5-4; DNA: TGTGCCAGCAGCCGAGCGGGGCGGGTATGGGGCTACACCTTC; CDR3: CASSRAGRVWGYTF
J: TRBJ1-2; D: TRBD1; size: few; V: TRBV5-1; DNA: TGCGCCAGCAGTGCGGGGGACAGGGCTTTCTATGGCTACACCTTC; CDR3: CASSAGDRAFYGYTF
J: TRBJ1-4; D: .; size: .; V: TRBV12-1; DNA: TGTGCCAGCGAGCTTAGGACGGGGGATACTAATGAAAAACTGTTTTTT; CDR3: CASELRTGDTNEKLFF
J: TRBJ2-5; D: TRBD2; size: few; V: TRBV5-1; DNA: TGCGCCAGCAGCTTGGCGGTGGGAAGGGACTATCGAGAGACCCAGTACTTC; CDR3: CASSLAVGRDYRETQYF
J: TRBJ1-5; D: TRBD1; size: .; V: TRBV6-2/TRBV6-3; DNA: TGTGCCAGCAGTTACTCCGTAAATTACTTGACAGGGGGTCAGCCCCAGCATTTT; CDR3: CASSYSVNYLTGGQPQHF
J: TRBJ2-6; D: TRBD1; size: few; V: TRBV30; DNA: TGTGCCTGGATAGCAGGGGGCGCGAGAGGGGCCAACGTCCTGACTTTC; CDR3: CAWIAGGARGANVLTF
J: TRBJ2-1; D: .; size: .; V: TRBV19; DNA: TGTGCCAGTGGGATTACAGGGATCGATGAGCAGTTCTTC; CDR3: CASGITGIDEQFF
J: TRBJ2-7; D: .; size: few; V: TRBV4-1; DNA: TGCGCCAGCAGCCAAGATCCAGGGAACGAGCAGTACTTC; CDR3: CASSQDPGNEQYF
J: TRBJ2-1; D: .; size: .; V: TRBV24-1; DNA: TGTGCCACCAGTGATTTGGTCCCCAGCTCCTACAATGAGCAGTTCTTC; CDR3: CATSDLVPSSYNEQFF
J: TRBJ1-5; D: TRBD1; size: .; V: TRBV28; DNA: TGTGCCAGCAGTTCGGGGACAGTCACTCAGCCCCAGCATTTT; CDR3: CASSSGTVTQPQHF
J: TRBJ2-1; D: TRBD1; size: .; V: TRBV9; DNA: TGTGCCAGCAGCGGGCGGGCAGGGGGTCTGAATGAGCAGTTCTTC; CDR3: CASSGRAGGLNEQFF
J: TRBJ1-1; D: TRBD1; size: .; V: TRBV24-1; DNA: TGTGCCACCAGTGTTCCAATACACCAGGGGGCTGGAACTGAAGCTTTCTTT; CDR3: CATSVPIHQGAGTEAFF
J: TRBJ1-4; D: .; size: .; V: TRBV6-5; DNA: TGTGCCAGCAGCCCGGGGAATGAAAAACTGTTTTTT; CDR3: CASSPGNEKLFF
J: TRBJ2-7; D: TRBD2; size: .; V: TRBV6-5; DNA: TGTGCCAGCAGTCGGACTAGCGGGAGCTACGAGCAGTACTTC; CDR3: CASSRTSGSYEQYF
J: TRBJ1-5; D: .; size: .; V: TRBV20-1; DNA: TGCAGTGCTAGTTTGCTCAAGAGCGCCCTAAATCAGCCCCAGCATTTT; CDR3: CSASLLKSALNQPQHF